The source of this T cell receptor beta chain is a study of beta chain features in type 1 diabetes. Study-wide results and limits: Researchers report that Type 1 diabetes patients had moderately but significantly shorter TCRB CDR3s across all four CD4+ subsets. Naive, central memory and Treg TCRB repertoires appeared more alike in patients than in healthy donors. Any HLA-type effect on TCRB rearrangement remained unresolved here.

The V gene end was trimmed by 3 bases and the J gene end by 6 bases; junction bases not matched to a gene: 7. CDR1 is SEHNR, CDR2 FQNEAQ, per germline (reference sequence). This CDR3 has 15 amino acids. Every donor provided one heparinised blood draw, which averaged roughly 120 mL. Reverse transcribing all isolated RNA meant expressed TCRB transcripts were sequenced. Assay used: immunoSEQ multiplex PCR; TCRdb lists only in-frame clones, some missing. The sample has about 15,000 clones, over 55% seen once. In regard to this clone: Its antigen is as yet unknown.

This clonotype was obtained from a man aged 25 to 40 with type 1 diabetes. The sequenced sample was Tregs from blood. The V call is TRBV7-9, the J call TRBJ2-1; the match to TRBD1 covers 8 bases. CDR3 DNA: TGTGCCAGCAGCTTTGGCAGGGGGCCCTCCAATGAGCAGTTCTTC. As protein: CASSFGRGPSNEQFF.